The 27 T cell receptor beta chains below all came from one sample that was sequenced in a study of CD8 T cells in ankylosing spondylitis. Study observations and caveats: Within ankylosing spondylitis blood, a TCR beta motif made up of seven or eight highly homologous variants appeared to be characteristic.

From the 5' RACE reads, TCRdb called clonotypes with MiXCR, one entry per CDR3 protein. The table includes over 400,000 distinct CDR3 sequences, about 24% detected once. For these receptors, no antigen is known. Sequencing used blood, either unsorted or a sorted T cell fraction (not recorded which). All receptors come from a male donor with ankylosing spondylitis.

This clonotype showed up just a few times. The V gene is TRBV7-9, the J gene TRBJ2-7, with no clear D. Looked up from germline, CDR1 is SEHNR and CDR2 is FQNEAQ (reference sequence). The CDR3 is made up of 14 amino acids. The V end was cut by 6 bases, the J end by 7 bases, with 19 bases between. CDR3 protein: CASSSGAQSGEQYV. CDR3 sequence (DNA): TGTGCCAGCAGTTCCGGAGCACAATCAGGAGAGCAGTACGTC.

The table lists this clonotype with a few counts. Being one base from a much bigger clone, this may be a read error. V and J are TRBV5-1 and TRBJ2-3; 10 bases are shared with TRBD2. The CDR3 consists of 15 residues. Germline trimming cut 4 bases from V and 1 base from J; bases unmatched to any gene: 3. Germline V gene lookup returns CDR1 SGHRS and CDR2 YFSETQ. The CDR3 reads CASSVGTSGTDTQYF. CDR3 bases: TGCGCCAGCAGCGTGGGGACTAGCGGCACAGATACGCAGTATTTT.

This clonotype was observed a few times. This chain joins TRBV24-1 and TRBJ2-3, with D tentatively TRBD1 (5 bases). The CDR3 has 16 residues. Germline-derived CDR1 and CDR2 are KGHDR and SFDVKD. V was pared by 3 bases and J by 2 bases, with 14 bases between. This CDR3 reads CATSDHRKSPTDTQYF. The CDR3 bases are TGTGCCACCAGTGATCACAGGAAAAGTCCCACAGATACGCAGTATTTT.

This clonotype was found many times. The rearrangement uses TRBV20-1 and TRBJ1-5; no clear D. Looked up from germline, CDR1 is DFQATT and CDR2 is SNEGSKA (reference sequence). V was shortened by 7 bases and J by 7 bases, with 8 bases between the two germline ends. The CDR3 extends over 10 amino acids. Here the CDR3 reads CSVSGQPQHF. The CDR3 DNA follows: TGCAGTGTTTCTGGGCAGCCCCAGCATTTT.

V and J are TRBV11-2 and TRBJ2-3, with TRBD2 matching 7 bases. The germline CDR1 and CDR2 sequences are SGHAT and FQNNGV. Trimming at V came to 5 bases and at J to 1 base, leaving 9 bases not matched to a gene. CDR3 length: 16 residues. The DNA for the CDR3 is TGTGCCAGCAGCCCCCTAAGCGGGGCCGGCACAGATACGCAGTATTTT. Translated: CASSPLSGAGTDTQYF.

This clonotype was picked up a small number of times. The chain joins TRBV7-9 to TRBJ2-1; D gene uncertain. V lost 6 bases and J 0 bases, leaving 15 bases between the germline ends. Germline V gives CDR1 SEHNR, CDR2 FQNEAQ (reference sequence). This CDR3 is 16 amino acids long. The CDR3 nucleotides read TGTGCCAGCAGATCCACCGAGAAGGGCTCCTACAATGAGCAGTTCTTC. Its protein is CASRSTEKGSYNEQFF.

The V and J genes are TRBV20-1 and TRBJ1-2, with 8 bases that match TRBD1. This CDR3 has 15 amino acids. Germline lookup yields CDR1 DFQATT and CDR2 SNEGSKA (reference sequence). The ends lost 1 base at V and 2 bases at J; junction bases unmatched: 6. For the CDR3, the DNA is TGCAGTGCTAGAGGCCAGGGGGCGTCGAACTATGGCTACACCTTC. This encodes CSARGQGASNYGYTF.

This clonotype has just a few counts. The genes are TRBV12-3 or TRBV12-4 and TRBJ2-1, with 11 bases lining up with TRBD2. Germline trimming cut 6 bases from V and 10 bases from J; bases unmatched to any gene: 11. The CDR3 has 15 residues. CDR3 DNA sequence: TGTGCCAGCAGGGGTATGAGACTAGCGGGATTGGAGCAGTTCTTC. It encodes CASRGMRLAGLEQFF.

The V call is TRBV5-1, the J call TRBJ2-1, with 9 bases matching TRBD2. The germline V gene encodes CDR1 SGHRS and CDR2 YFSETQ. There are 16 residues in the CDR3. V was clipped by 5 bases and J by 6 bases; unmatched bases: 12. CDR3 amino acids: CASSRRIAGEGNEQFF. The CDR3 DNA reads as TGCGCCAGCAGTCGCAGGATAGCGGGAGAAGGCAATGAGCAGTTCTTC.

V usage is TRBV3-1 and J usage is TRBJ2-1; the match to TRBD2 covers 7 bases. The germline gives CDR1 LGHDT, CDR2 YNNKEL (reference sequence). CDR3 length: 17 residues. Trimming cost V 1 base and J 7 bases; bases outside gene matches: 13. In nucleotides, the CDR3 is TGTGCCAGCAGCCAAGGGGCCCTTGGGCGGGAGAGGAATGAGCAGTTCTTC. Its protein product is CASSQGALGRERNEQFF.

The chain employs TRBV4-1 and TRBJ2-1, with TRBD2 identical over 9 bases. This CDR3 has 18 residues. The ends lost 0 bases at V and 4 bases at J; junction bases unmatched: 10. Looked up from germline, CDR1 is MGHRA and CDR2 is YSYEKL. CDR3 nucleotide sequence: TGCGCCAGCAGCCAAGAAGGTCTGGCGGGAGGGCCATACAATGAGCAGTTCTTC. Translation: CASSQEGLAGGPYNEQFF.

This clonotype has a handful of counts. The rearrangement uses TRBV12-3 or TRBV12-4 and TRBJ2-1; TRBD2 matches at 8 bases. This CDR3 contains 14 residues. J lost 4 bases, V lost 8 bases, and 7 bases had no gene match. CDR3 coding DNA: TGTGCCAGCCTCCAGCGGGAGCTGTACAATGAGCAGTTCTTC. Amino acid sequence: CASLQRELYNEQFF.

The rearrangement uses TRBV5-1 and TRBJ2-7; TRBD2 matches 10 bases. CDR3 length: 15 amino acids. Trimming at V came to 5 bases and at J to 2 bases, leaving 7 bases not matched to a gene. The germline V gene has CDR1 SGHRS and CDR2 YFSETQ. The CDR3 nucleotides are TGCGCCAGCAGTGCCACAAGCGGGAGGGCCTACGAGCAGTACTTC. This sequence encodes CASSATSGRAYEQYF.

The V and J genes are TRBV29-1 and TRBJ1-1; weak D call: TRBD1 (6 bases). The CDR3 runs 12 residues. Trimming shortened V by 7 bases and J by 3 bases, and 12 bases separated the two germline ends. The germline gives CDR1 SQVTM, CDR2 ANQGSEA. The CDR3 is CSANRADTEAFF. The CDR3 DNA reads as TGCAGCGCAAACAGGGCTGACACTGAAGCTTTCTTT.

Only a few counts were recorded for this clonotype. The chain links TRBV15 to TRBJ1-2; 9 bases agree with TRBD1. V lost 0 bases to trimming and J lost 6 bases; unmatched junction nucleotides: 5. The germline CDR1 and CDR2 sequences are LNHNV and YYDKDF (reference sequence). The CDR3 sequence is 15 residues long. The CDR3 sequence: CATSRDLGTGHGYTF. Here the CDR3 DNA reads TGTGCCACCAGCAGAGATCTCGGGACAGGGCATGGCTACACCTTC.

The chain joins TRBV7-8 to TRBJ2-7; D may match TRBD1 or TRBD2 (5 bases each). Germline assignment: CDR1 SGHVS and CDR2 FQNEAQ. This CDR3 has 17 amino acids. The germline V and J ends were trimmed by 0 bases and 0 bases, with 15 bases remaining between them. The DNA for the CDR3 is TGTGCCAGCAGCTTAGCCCCCGGGACGGTAACCTCCTACGAGCAGTACTTC. Translation gives CASSLAPGTVTSYEQYF.

In its sample, this clonotype was seen a few times. The V call is TRBV20-1, the J call TRBJ2-3, with 11 bases that match TRBD1. The CDR3 has 15 amino acids. After removal of 3 bases from V and 2 bases from J, the junction contained 4 bases not matched to a gene. CDR1 is DFQATT, CDR2 SNEGSKA, per germline (reference sequence). The CDR3: CSARGDRGTTDTQYF. The CDR3 DNA follows: TGCAGTGCTAGGGGGGACAGGGGGACCACAGATACGCAGTATTTT.

This clonotype was seen only once. This chain links TRBV20-1 with TRBJ2-1, with 12 bases identical to TRBD2. V lost 5 bases to trimming and J lost 0 bases; unmatched junction nucleotides: 5. CDR3 length: 16 residues. Germline CDR1 reads DFQATT; CDR2 reads SNEGSKA (reference sequence). CDR3 DNA: TGCAGTGCTGGACTAGCGGGATGGAGCTCCTACAATGAGCAGTTCTTC. Its translation: CSAGLAGWSSYNEQFF.

The chain links TRBV2 to TRBJ2-1, with TRBD2 identical over 9 bases. Germline CDR1 reads SNHLY; CDR2 reads FYNNEI. CDR3 length: 16 residues. With V trimmed by 4 bases and J by 0 bases, 4 bases remained unmatched. This chain's CDR3 is CASSGRSGSSYNEQFF. The CDR3, as DNA: TGTGCCAGCAGTGGGCGTAGCGGGAGCTCCTACAATGAGCAGTTCTTC. Looking up the rest from reference TRBV2 and TRBJ2-1 gives the full variable domain: EPEVTQTPSHQVTQMGQEVILRCVPISNHLYFYWYRQILGQKVEFLVSFYNNEISEKSEIFDDQFSVERPDGSNFTLKIRSTKLEDSAMYFCASSGRSGSSYNEQFFGPGTRLTVL.

In its sample, this clonotype was seen a few times. This sequence joins TRBV5-1 and TRBJ2-3, with 10 bases fitting TRBD1. In germline, CDR1 is SGHRS, CDR2 YFSETQ. J lost 4 bases, V lost 7 bases, and 6 bases had no gene match. This CDR3 has 14 amino acids. The CDR3 DNA follows: TGCGCCAGCGGCCGGGACAGGGGTTCAGATACGCAGTATTTT. Its protein product is CASGRDRGSDTQYF.

The CDR3 DNA sequence: TGTGCCAGCAGTTATAGGGGGACAGGCACAAACTATGGCTACACCTTC. Translating it yields CASSYRGTGTNYGYTF. The chain uses TRBV6-5 and TRBJ1-2, with 8 bases lining up with TRBD1. The CDR3 spans 16 residues. The germline V gene encodes CDR1 MNHEY and CDR2 SVGAGI. J lost 2 bases, V lost 3 bases, and 8 bases had no gene match.

For the CDR3, the DNA is TGCGCCAGCAGCTTGGGAGGGGAGAGCACAGATACGCAGTATTTT. As protein: CASSLGGESTDTQYF. The chain carries TRBV5-1 and TRBJ2-3; D tentatively reads TRBD1 or TRBD2 (5 bases each). The CDR3 sequence is 15 residues long. V was clipped by 0 bases and J by 0 bases, with 8 bases between them. CDR1 is SGHRS, CDR2 YFSETQ, per germline.

This chain joins TRBV5-1 and TRBJ1-1; TRBD1 matches 11 bases. V dropped 5 bases and J dropped 4; count of bases not matched to a gene: 4. The CDR3 is 14 amino acids. Germline CDR1 SGHRS, CDR2 YFSETQ. The DNA for the CDR3 is TGCGCCAGCAGAGGACAGGGGGCGACCACTGAAGCTTTCTTT. Amino acid sequence: CASRGQGATTEAFF.

The rearrangement uses TRBV4-1 and TRBJ2-2, with a weak D call TRBD2 (6 bases). This CDR3 is built from 18 residues. V was trimmed by 5 bases and J by 1 base, leaving 20 bases between them. Germline V gene data show CDR1 as MGHRA and CDR2 as YSYEKL. CDR3 in amino acids: CASSNPPGSAGNTGELFF. The CDR3 nucleotides are TGCGCCAGCAGCAACCCACCCGGGAGCGCGGGGAACACCGGGGAGCTGTTTTTT.

The chain joins TRBV3-1 to TRBJ2-1; D not resolved. This CDR3 is 17 amino acids long. The germline gives CDR1 LGHDT, CDR2 YNNKEL (reference sequence). The V end was cut by 3 bases, the J end by 0 bases, with 15 bases between. The CDR3: CASSHPRSRSSYNEQFF. CDR3 nucleotide sequence: TGTGCCAGCAGCCACCCCAGGAGCAGGAGCTCCTACAATGAGCAGTTCTTC.

V and J are TRBV7-2 and TRBJ2-3; D is unclear. The CDR3 is 12 residues long. The V gene lost 5 bases and the J gene lost 6 bases, with 9 bases spanning the gap. Germline lookup yields CDR1 SGHTA and CDR2 FQGNSA. Here the CDR3 reads CASSPSPDTQYF. The CDR3 DNA is TGTGCCAGCAGCCCCTCTCCCGATACGCAGTATTTT.

The table lists this clonotype with a few counts. This rearrangement joins TRBV12-3 or TRBV12-4 to TRBJ2-1; maybe TRBD2 (7 bases). With 4 bases removed from V and 6 bases from J, the gap between germline ends came to 16 bases. The CDR3 spans 15 residues. Written as DNA, the CDR3 is TGTGCCAGCAGTTATAGGGGGGGGGCGGGCAATGAGCAGTTCTTC. Its translation is CASSYRGGAGNEQFF.